This is a list of T cell receptor beta chains from one sample in a study of blood T cell repertoires in COVID-19. Clones were read by immunoSEQ multiplex PCR, and TCRdb kept only the in-frame ones, dropping some. The sample records more than 250,000 clones, approximately 80% being singletons. Material: peripheral blood. The receptors were sampled from a human donor in a cohort sampled during active COVID-19. Each CDR3 is given with its conserved first and last residue. Each record gives: clone size, J gene, V gene, D gene, CDR3 protein, CDR3 DNA. A D gene is named only where the DNA matches it firmly. Clone size is stated in some rows and not others, as once, few, many or a class when expanded.

NA TRBJ2-3 TRBV28 NA CASRKFWGGRTDTQYF TGTGCCAGCAGGAAATTTTGGGGGGGGCGTACAGATACGCAGTATTTT
NA TRBJ2-3 TRBV9 TRBD2 CASSMGLAGGDNTQYF TGTGCCAGCAGCATGGGACTAGCGGGAGGCGATAATACGCAGTATTTT
NA TRBJ2-5 TRBV9 TRBD2 CASSTARGEETQYF TGTGCCAGCAGCACCGCCCGGGGGGAAGAGACCCAGTACTTC
NA TRBJ2-1 TRBV5-1 TRBD2 CASSFNGRALDEQFF TGCGCCAGCAGCTTTAACGGGAGGGCCTTGGATGAGCAGTTCTTC
once TRBJ1-4 TRBV2 TRBD1 CASTPPSRGLSEKLFF TGTGCCAGCACCCCCCCAAGCAGGGGGTTAAGTGAAAAACTGTTTTTT
medium-sized TRBJ1-2 TRBV14 NA CASSQDGQGAPPNYGYTF TGTGCCAGCAGCCAAGACGGCCAAGGGGCGCCCCCTAACTATGGCTACACCTTC
few TRBJ1-2 TRBV2 TRBD1 CASSWGTAGGYTF TGTGCCAGCAGTTGGGGGACAGCGGGTGGCTACACCTTC
NA TRBJ2-3 TRBV9 NA CASSVDLGDTDTQYF TGTGCCAGCAGCGTAGACTTAGGGGACACAGATACGCAGTATTTT
NA TRBJ2-5 TRBV3-1/TRBV3-2 NA CASSQDPVSPETQYF TGTGCCAGCAGCCAAGATCCCGTGAGTCCCGAGACCCAGTACTTC
NA TRBJ2-3 TRBV5-1 TRBD2 CASSLGGLAGGADTQYF TGCGCCAGCAGCTTGGGCGGACTAGCGGGAGGCGCAGATACGCAGTATTTT
NA TRBJ2-7 TRBV29-1 NA CSGRGQTYEQYF TGCAGCGGCAGAGGACAGACCTACGAGCAGTACTTC
NA TRBJ2-7 TRBV5-5 NA CASSLAGGSSYEQYF TGTGCCAGCAGCTTGGCAGGGGGGTCATCCTACGAGCAGTACTTC
NA TRBJ2-1 TRBV11-1 TRBD2 CASTLLSGSRNEQFF TGTGCCAGCACACTCCTAAGCGGGAGTCGGAATGAGCAGTTCTTC
NA TRBJ2-7 TRBV19 TRBD1 CASSISAGGAPYEQYF TGTGCCAGTAGTATATCGGCAGGGGGCGCGCCCTACGAGCAGTACTTC
NA TRBJ2-2 TRBV11-2 TRBD2 CASSLAGGSGELFF TGTGCCAGCAGCTTAGCGGGGGGGAGCGGGGAGCTGTTTTTT
NA TRBJ2-2 TRBV6-5 TRBD1 CASSFHRGSGTGELFF TGTGCCAGCAGTTTCCACAGGGGATCCGGGACCGGGGAGCTGTTTTTT
NA TRBJ1-6 TRBV19 NA CASSSDTYNSPLHF TGTGCCAGTAGCTCGGACACTTATAATTCACCCCTCCACTTT
NA TRBJ2-2 TRBV5-1 TRBD1 CASSKGQGGTGELFF TGCGCCAGCAGCAAGGGACAGGGGGGCACCGGGGAGCTGTTTTTT
NA TRBJ1-1 TRBV27 NA CASSLFGGGTEAFF TGTGCCAGCAGTTTATTTGGGGGGGGCACTGAAGCTTTCTTT
NA TRBJ1-1 TRBV29-1 NA CSVVETDTEAFF TGCAGCGTTGTGGAGACGGACACTGAAGCTTTCTTT
NA TRBJ1-5 TRBV20-1 NA CSARSEGPQHF TGCAGTGCTAGATCAGAGGGGCCCCAGCATTTT
NA TRBJ2-5 TRBV19 TRBD2 CASSPGGLAGGFQETQYF TGTGCCAGTAGCCCTGGAGGTTTAGCGGGGGGTTTCCAAGAGACCCAGTACTTC
NA TRBJ2-3 TRBV11-2 TRBD2 CASSFGGSGADTQYF TGTGCCAGCAGCTTCGGGGGGAGTGGCGCAGATACGCAGTATTTT
NA TRBJ2-5 TRBV7-9 TRBD2 CASSPPFWAGGYVETQYF TGTGCCAGCAGCCCCCCCTTCTGGGCGGGAGGATATGTAGAGACCCAGTACTTC
NA TRBJ2-1 TRBV5-1 NA CASSLKQGGGEQFF TGCGCCAGCAGCTTGAAACAGGGAGGGGGTGAGCAGTTCTTC
NA TRBJ2-3 TRBV7-2 NA CASSRGQYADTQYF TGTGCCAGCAGCCGTGGACAGTACGCAGATACGCAGTATTTT